Listed here are 14 T cell receptor beta chains from one sample, sequenced in a study of technical replicates of blood from a few donors (dated by TCRdb to 2015 to 2018). The library relied on the immunoSEQ multiplex PCR assay. Imported from immuneACCESS, the table was reduced by TCRdb to in-frame sequences with V and J called. These copies leave out some clones; in studies compared against another copy, an unresolved V gene accounts for under half, and the cause of the remainder is not known. This sample has roughly 80,000 clones in its table, and 85% to 95% of those were observed once. The top ten clonotypes cover about 0.41% of the sample. The sample consisted of T cells isolated from PBMCs. The receptors come from a human donor in good health.

The V and J genes are TRBV25-1 and TRBJ2-6; D is uncertain. V was clipped by 6 bases and J by 4 bases, with 13 bases between them. From germline, CDR1 is MGHDK and CDR2 SYGVNS. The CDR3 consists of 15 residues. CDR3 sequence: CASSARPEGANVLTF. The CDR3 coding sequence is TGTGCCAGCAGCGCCCGGCCGGAGGGGGCCAACGTCCTGACTTTC.

This chain uses TRBV6-1 with TRBJ1-5, with unresolved D. The V gene lost 7 bases and the J gene lost 0 bases, with 10 bases spanning the gap. This CDR3 has 14 residues. Germline CDR1 MNHNS, CDR2 SASEGT. CDR3 coding DNA: TGTGCCAGCACACAGCCATATAGCAATCAGCCCCAGCATTTT. Protein sequence: CASTQPYSNQPQHF.

This chain joins TRBV29-1 and TRBJ1-4, with D possibly TRBD1 on 5 matching bases. This CDR3 contains 13 residues. Germline loops: CDR1 SQVTM, CDR2 ANQGSEA. The ends were cut back, 4 bases at V and 7 bases at J, with 13 bases in the middle. This CDR3 is CSVGGRGGEKLFF. The CDR3 DNA reads TGCAGCGTTGGGGGTCGGGGGGGTGAAAAACTGTTTTTT.

The J gene is TRBJ2-3, the V gene TRBV5-4; TRBD2 aligns across 10 bases. Losses at the gene ends were 5 bases for V and 5 bases for J; bases not matched to a gene: 8. Germline V gene lookup returns CDR1 SGHNT and CDR2 YYREEE (reference sequence). This CDR3 is 15 amino acids long. The CDR3 spells CASRLSGRREDTQYF. The DNA for the CDR3 is TGTGCCAGCAGACTTAGCGGGAGGAGGGAAGATACGCAGTATTTT.

The V call is TRBV6-5, the J call TRBJ2-2; D is possibly TRBD1 (7 bases). This CDR3 comprises 14 residues. V lost 8 bases to trimming and J lost 3 bases, with 13 bases between them. CDR1 and CDR2 from the germline V gene are MNHEY and SVGAGI. This CDR3 reads CASHTGEDTGELFF. CDR3 coding DNA: TGTGCCAGCCATACAGGGGAGGACACCGGGGAGCTGTTTTTT.

The J gene is TRBJ2-7, the V gene TRBV30, with 8 positions matching TRBD1. The CDR3 sequence is 15 residues long. Germline V lookup: CDR1 GTSNPN, CDR2 SVGIG (reference sequence). Trimming cost V 3 bases and J 6 bases; bases outside gene matches: 13. For the CDR3, the DNA is TGTGCCTGGAGGGCAGGGGGCTGGGGGGTCCTCGAGCAGTACTTC. Translation: CAWRAGGWGVLEQYF.

The V gene is TRBV6-5, the J gene TRBJ1-5; the D is unclear. Trimming stripped 0 bases from V and 2 bases from J, with 8 bases between. Germline lookup yields CDR1 MNHEY and CDR2 SVGAGI. The CDR3 has 15 residues. DNA of the CDR3: TGTGCCAGCAGTTACTCTGTGGCAGGCAATCAGCCCCAGCATTTT. Translation: CASSYSVAGNQPQHF.

J is TRBJ2-1 and V is TRBV10-1; weak D call: TRBD2 (6 bases). The CDR3 has 14 amino acids. Trimming pared 11 bases from V and 5 bases from J, leaving 19 bases between. The germline CDR1 and CDR2 sequences are WNHNN and SYGVQD (reference sequence). Here the CDR3 reads CAVPPEGPNNEQFF. The CDR3 nucleotides read TGCGCCGTACCCCCGGAGGGGCCAAACAATGAGCAGTTCTTC.

This clone was seen more than once but under ten times. V and J are TRBV9 and TRBJ2-3; the D gene is possibly TRBD1 (5 bases). CDR1 is SGDLS, CDR2 YYNGEE, per germline. Trimming stripped 7 bases from V and 6 bases from J, with 9 bases between. The CDR3 extends over 11 amino acids. The CDR3 here is CASQGADTQYF. The CDR3 nucleotides read TGTGCCAGCCAAGGGGCCGATACGCAGTATTTT.

The genes are TRBV6-1 and TRBJ2-7, with D perhaps TRBD1 (6 bases). The CDR3 loop spans 14 amino acids. V lost 5 bases, J lost 4 bases, and 15 bases lay in between. Germline assignment: CDR1 MNHNS and CDR2 SASEGT. The CDR3: CASSPLAGTYEQYF. CDR3 DNA sequence: TGTGCCAGCAGTCCGTTGGCAGGGACATACGAGCAGTACTTC.

The genes are TRBV28 and TRBJ2-5; the D is unclear. Trimming stripped 2 bases from V and 5 bases from J, with 9 bases between. CDR1 is MDHEN, CDR2 SYDVKM, per germline. The CDR3 covers 13 residues. CDR3 protein: CASSLASWETQYF. CDR3 nucleotides: TGTGCCAGCAGTTTAGCCAGTTGGGAGACCCAGTACTTC.

The chain recombines TRBV6-4 with TRBJ1-5, with D uncertain. This CDR3 contains 13 residues. V dropped 4 bases and J dropped 7 bases, with 11 bases sitting between them. Germline CDR1 MRHNA, CDR2 SNTAGT. DNA for the CDR3: TGTGCCAGCAGTGTGGAGGGAGGACAGCCCCAGCATTTT. Its translation is CASSVEGGQPQHF.

This chain connects TRBV11-3 to TRBJ1-1, with D perhaps TRBD1 (5 bases). The V gene's germline CDR1 is SGHNT and CDR2 YENEEA. V was clipped by 6 bases and J by 0 bases, with 11 bases between them. This CDR3 has 14 amino acids. As DNA, the CDR3 is TGTGCCAGCAGAACGGGACTTATGAACACTGAAGCTTTCTTT. Its protein product is CASRTGLMNTEAFF.

The V call is TRBV10-3, the J call TRBJ2-5; 8 bases fit TRBD2. J was trimmed by 1 base and V by 2 bases; bases with no gene match: 9. This CDR3 is 17 amino acids long. In germline, CDR1 is ENHRY, CDR2 SYGVKD. The CDR3 reads CAISETMGLGPQETQYF. The CDR3 coding sequence is TGTGCCATCAGTGAGACTATGGGACTAGGTCCCCAAGAGACCCAGTACTTC.